Sequencing of this T cell receptor beta chain was carried out in a study of T cells after yellow fever vaccination. Study-wide points: Re-detected after boosting: most primary clones, 96% of CD4 and roughly 88% of CD8.

Germline loops: CDR1 LNHNV, CDR2 YYDKDF (reference sequence). The CDR3 length is 15 residues. UMIs were added to TCR cDNA along with a universal primer site when it was made by 5'RACE template switching. TCRdb re-derived calls from the 5' RACE reads in MiXCR, one entry per CDR3 protein. The table records more than 65,000 distinct CDR3 sequences, around 7.1% of them present only once. This clonotype was found once. Its specificity is unknown. A much larger clone lies one base from this, so it may be a read error. The rearrangement joins TRBV15 to TRBJ1-1, with 8 bases identical to TRBD1. The sequence came from a man in his late teens or twenties who received the YFV17D yellow fever vaccine. Sequenced material: CD8+ T cells sorted from PBMCs, taken around 10 days after the first yellow fever vaccination. This CDR3 reads CSTSRSTGVGTEAFF. The CDR3 DNA reads as TGTTCCACCAGCAGATCGACAGGGGTGGGCACTGAAGCTTTCTTT.